These T cell receptor beta chains were read from a single sample in a study of tissue T cells after allogeneic stem cell transplantation. The repertoire was sequenced with immunoSEQ multiplex PCR; TCRdb's copy has only in-frame clones and lacks some. The data show 25,000 to 30,000 clones, around 86% seen once. Material: blood, obtained before transplantation. The receptors shown here come from a woman aged 18-50 years who later had graft-versus-host disease after an allogeneic stem cell transplant. CDR3s include the opening cysteine and the closing phenylalanine or tryptophan. D genes are given only for firm matches. A clone size is listed for some rows: how often the clone was seen (once, few, many), or a class if it is expanded.

d_gene	v_gene	abundance	j_gene	CDR3aa	CDR3nt
.	TRBV7-2	.	TRBJ1-2	CASSLDGNYGYTF	TGTGCCAGCAGCTTAGATGGTAACTATGGCTACACCTTC
.	TRBV6-5	.	TRBJ1-4	CASMALGTYNEKLFF	TGTGCCAGCATGGCGTTAGGGACTTATAATGAAAAACTGTTTTTT
.	TRBV19	.	TRBJ2-1	CASSPPGWSSYNEQFF	TGTGCCAGTAGTCCTCCCGGTTGGAGCTCCTACAATGAGCAGTTCTTC
TRBD1	TRBV19	.	TRBJ1-1	CASSRGTGGFSTEAFF	TGTGCCAGCTCCCGGGGGACAGGTGGATTCTCCACTGAAGCTTTCTTT
.	TRBV12-3/TRBV12-4	.	TRBJ1-1	CASSLNRGTEAFF	TGTGCCAGCAGTTTAAATAGGGGCACTGAAGCTTTCTTT
TRBD1	TRBV7-2	.	TRBJ2-5	CASSLGGTGGIGETQYF	TGTGCCAGCAGCTTAGGAGGGACAGGGGGCATTGGGGAGACCCAGTACTTC
TRBD2	TRBV6-4	.	TRBJ2-1	CASSDSSGGANEQFF	TGTGCCAGCAGTGACTCTAGCGGGGGGGCCAATGAGCAGTTCTTC
.	TRBV18	.	TRBJ1-1	CASSVQGIRGTEAFF	TGTGCCAGCTCAGTACAGGGTATTAGGGGCACTGAAGCTTTCTTT
.	TRBV29-1	few	TRBJ2-7	CSVVKTATSYEQYF	TGCAGCGTTGTTAAGACAGCTACTTCCTACGAGCAGTACTTC
TRBD2	TRBV5-1	.	TRBJ2-1	CASSGGTSGGISSYNEQFF	TGCGCCAGCAGCGGTGGGACTAGCGGGGGGATTAGCTCCTACAATGAGCAGTTCTTC
.	TRBV2	few	TRBJ2-5	CAGQGWETQYF	TGTGCCGGTCAGGGGTGGGAGACCCAGTACTTC
.	TRBV10-3	.	TRBJ1-4	CAISDLDRSTNEKLFF	TGTGCCATCAGTGACCTTGACCGCTCAACTAATGAAAAACTGTTTTTT
.	TRBV14	.	TRBJ1-3	CASSQDFTVSGNTIYF	TGTGCCAGCAGCCAAGATTTTACAGTCTCTGGAAACACCATATATTTT
TRBD1	TRBV7-2	.	TRBJ2-7	CASSPRRDRGAEQYF	TGTGCCAGCAGCCCCAGGAGGGACAGGGGAGCCGAGCAGTACTTC
TRBD2	TRBV9	.	TRBJ2-2	CASSVGGRAKGTGELFF	TGTGCCAGCAGCGTAGGTGGGAGGGCGAAGGGCACCGGGGAGCTGTTTTTT
.	TRBV5-1	.	TRBJ1-1	CASRLNTEAFF	TGCGCCAGCAGGTTGAACACTGAAGCTTTCTTT
.	TRBV4-2	.	TRBJ2-1	CASSQQDAWSSYNEQFF	TGTGCCAGCAGCCAACAGGACGCCTGGAGCTCCTACAATGAGCAGTTCTTC
TRBD2	TRBV6-6	.	TRBJ2-7	CASSIAGAESYEQYF	TGTGCCAGCTCAATAGCGGGAGCGGAATCCTACGAGCAGTACTTC
.	TRBV2	.	TRBJ2-7	CASTGTPYEQYF	TGTGCCAGCACCGGGACACCTTACGAGCAGTACTTC
.	TRBV5-1	once	TRBJ1-1	CASSFLQGNTEAFF	TGCGCCAGCAGTTTTCTCCAGGGTAACACTGAAGCTTTCTTT
TRBD1	TRBV5-1	.	TRBJ1-1	CASSLAQGAVEAFF	TGCGCCAGCAGCTTGGCCCAGGGGGCGGTTGAAGCTTTCTTT
.	TRBV27	.	TRBJ2-6	CASRPAGANVLTF	TGTGCCAGCCGTCCCGCTGGGGCCAACGTCCTGACTTTC
.	TRBV7-8	.	TRBJ1-1	CASSRRADTEAFF	TGTGCCAGCAGCCGTAGAGCGGACACTGAAGCTTTCTTT
TRBD1	TRBV19	.	TRBJ1-5	CASSILVRRTGGLEPQHF	TGTGCCAGTAGTATATTAGTGCGACGGACAGGGGGCTTGGAGCCCCAGCATTTT
.	TRBV18	.	TRBJ2-7	CASSPSRGEYEQYF	TGTGCCAGCTCACCTTCCAGGGGAGAGTACGAGCAGTACTTC
.	TRBV18	.	TRBJ2-3	CASSPPGGTLTDTQYF	TGTGCCAGCTCACCCCCGGGCGGGACTCTCACAGATACGCAGTATTTT
.	TRBV20-1	.	TRBJ2-1	CSAREYNEQFF	TGCAGTGCTAGGGAGTACAATGAGCAGTTCTTC
.	TRBV3-1/TRBV3-2	.	TRBJ2-2	CASSVRGPNTGELFF	TGTGCCAGCAGTGTCCGGGGGCCGAACACCGGGGAGCTGTTTTTT
.	TRBV11-3	.	TRBJ2-1	CASSLDGGGGNEQFF	TGTGCCAGCAGCTTAGATGGCGGAGGGGGCAATGAGCAGTTCTTC
.	TRBV4-1	.	TRBJ1-2	CATSPPLGREGPERYGYTF	TGCGCCACCAGCCCCCCCCTTGGGAGGGAAGGTCCTGAAAGATATGGCTACACCTTC
.	TRBV7-2	.	TRBJ1-5	CASSLRQAQPQHF	TGTGCCAGCAGCCTGAGACAGGCCCAGCCCCAGCATTTT
TRBD2	TRBV9	.	TRBJ2-1	CASSVGGTSGLNEQFF	TGTGCCAGCAGCGTAGGTGGGACTAGCGGACTCAATGAGCAGTTCTTC
TRBD2	TRBV5-1	.	TRBJ2-3	CASSLLAGGADTQYF	TGCGCCAGCAGCTTGCTAGCGGGAGGCGCAGATACGCAGTATTTT
TRBD1	TRBV18	.	TRBJ2-1	CASSPGTGSNEQFF	TGTGCCAGCTCACCAGGGACAGGGAGCAATGAGCAGTTCTTC
.	TRBV5-1	.	TRBJ2-7	CASSLGPAYEQYF	TGCGCCAGCAGCCTCGGGCCAGCCTACGAGCAGTACTTC
TRBD1	TRBV28	.	TRBJ1-1	CASSFSSGTGGIGNTEAFF	TGTGCCAGCAGTTTCTCCTCCGGGACAGGGGGCATCGGGAACACTGAAGCTTTCTTT
.	TRBV29-1	once	TRBJ1-1	CSVEFGGARAFF	TGCAGCGTTGAATTTGGGGGGGCGAGAGCTTTCTTT
.	TRBV3-1/TRBV3-2	once	TRBJ1-2	CASNQNTGTHNYGYTF	TGTGCCAGCAACCAAAACACAGGGACTCATAACTATGGCTACACCTTC
.	TRBV24-1	once	TRBJ2-1	CATSAGSGGSYNEQFF	TGTGCCACCAGTGCCGGGTCTGGGGGTTCCTACAATGAGCAGTTCTTC
TRBD2	TRBV6-2/TRBV6-3	.	TRBJ2-7	CASSYGFGLAGILEQYF	TGTGCCAGCAGTTACGGGTTTGGACTAGCGGGAATTCTCGAGCAGTACTTC
TRBD1	TRBV5-1	.	TRBJ1-2	CASSSVGDRDNGYTF	TGCGCCAGCAGCTCCGTGGGGGACAGGGATAATGGCTACACCTTC
.	TRBV5-1	.	TRBJ2-1	CASSSVDNEQFF	TGCGCCAGCAGCTCAGTAGACAATGAGCAGTTCTTC
TRBD1	TRBV5-1	.	TRBJ1-1	CASSYGQGRTEAFF	TGCGCCAGCAGCTACGGACAGGGGAGGACTGAAGCTTTCTTT
TRBD1	TRBV4-1	.	TRBJ2-1	CASSQVPTGMPTQEQFF	TGCGCCAGCAGCCAAGTCCCGACAGGGATGCCGACGCAGGAGCAGTTCTTC
.	TRBV7-8	.	TRBJ2-7	CASSPAEQSYEQYF	TGTGCCAGCAGCCCCGCGGAGCAGTCCTACGAGCAGTACTTC
.	TRBV5-1	.	TRBJ2-4	CASSYDPTGTPRYF	TGCGCCAGCAGCTACGACCCCACAGGGACCCCCAGGTACTTC
.	TRBV29-1	.	TRBJ2-3	CSVEATSFSTDTQYF	TGCAGCGTTGAGGCTACTAGCTTCTCCACAGATACGCAGTATTTT
.	TRBV27	.	TRBJ2-1	CASSLTPRTSLYNEQFF	TGTGCCAGCAGTTTAACCCCCCGGACATCTCTATACAATGAGCAGTTCTTC
.	TRBV29-1	few	TRBJ2-7	CSVETEKYEQYF	TGCAGCGTTGAAACAGAAAAGTACGAGCAGTACTTC